This TCR beta chain derives from a study of cytomegalovirus exposure and HLA in healthy donors. Across the whole study: Most donors, 70% to 85% of more than 300 genotyped, fell in the Caucasian-associated ancestry cluster.

This clone was seen only a few times. What it binds is not known. It was with 60 Vbeta and 13 Jbeta primers that the PCR ran. Profiled with immunoSEQ multiplex PCR; TCRdb holds only in-frame clones, not every one. This sample has under 250,000 clones, with approximately 79% found just once. The study's findings and limits: HLA restriction was apparent for most CMV-associated TCR beta chains in a later analysis. According to reports, the classifier identified cytomegalovirus status with high specificity and sensitivity. In an earlier analysis, about 87% or about 30%: the productive usage of most TCR beta V segments.

Trimming took 3 bases from V and 5 from J, leaving 19 bases between them. This CDR3 spans 17 amino acids. The V gene's germline CDR1 is MDHEN and CDR2 SYDVKM. The sequence was obtained from a man aged 50-60 years in good health and CMV-seronegative. Sequencing used PBMCs. This sequence joins TRBV28 and TRBJ2-2; D remains unclear. The CDR3 sequence is CASSFEVSLLKTGELFF. The CDR3 DNA reads TGTGCCAGCAGTTTTGAAGTGAGCCTACTCAAGACCGGGGAGCTGTTTTTT.